Following are 5 T cell receptor beta chains from one sample sequenced in a study of shared clonotypes between healthy human individuals. Sequencing used immunoSEQ multiplex PCR; TCRdb keeps in-frame clones, though not all of them. The sample lists around 2,000,000 clones, roughly 94% occurring once. Specimen: naive CD4+ T cells sorted from blood. Subset denoted: CD45RA+ positively selected. These receptor sequences come from a man aged 18 to 29 in good health.

The CDR3 sequence is CASSPPTQKPYEQYF. The DNA of the CDR3 is TGTGCCAGCTCACCACCGACACAGAAACCCTACGAGCAGTACTTC. The chain is built from TRBV18 and TRBJ2-7, with D uncertain. V was clipped by 0 bases and J by 2 bases, with 11 bases between them. Germline CDR1 reads KGHSH; CDR2 reads LQKENI. The CDR3 runs 15 residues.

The table lists this clone with a count of one. V usage is TRBV21-1 and J usage is TRBJ2-7; the table assigns TRBD2, which was not confirmed against the DNA. TRBV21-1 is shown as a pseudogene. The CDR3 spans 13 residues. The CDR3 DNA reads as TGTGCCAGCCCGGGATTAAGCTCCTACGAGCAGTACTTC. Residues: CASPGLSSYEQYF.

The chain carries TRBV7-3 and TRBJ2-2; D remains unclear. The CDR3 is 13 residues long. Germline assignment: CDR1 SGHTA and CDR2 FQGTGA. V was pared by 5 bases and J by 7 bases, with 11 bases between. CDR3 residues: CASSIDTFGELFF. CDR3 bases: TGTGCCAGCAGCATAGACACCTTCGGGGAGCTGTTTTTT.

The chain is built from TRBV5-1 and TRBJ2-6; D is possibly TRBD2 (5 bases). The germline CDR1 and CDR2 sequences are SGHRS and YFSETQ. The CDR3 has 15 amino acids. Trimming took 4 bases from V and 2 from J, leaving 10 bases between them. CDR3 bases: TGCGCCAGCAGCCCGGACGGGGCTGGGGCCAACGTCCTGACTTTC. This codes for CASSPDGAGANVLTF.

The chain is built from TRBV7-9 and TRBJ2-5; D is unresolved. Germline V gene data show CDR1 as SEHNR and CDR2 as FQNEAQ (reference sequence). This CDR3 region has 16 residues. V lost 4 bases and J lost 0, with 15 bases in between. The CDR3 loop is CASSSLLRTDQETQYF. In DNA, the CDR3 is TGTGCCAGCAGCTCACTTCTTCGGACGGACCAAGAGACCCAGTACTTC.